These T cell receptor beta chains were read from a single sample in a study of beta chain features in type 1 diabetes. The repertoire was sequenced with immunoSEQ multiplex PCR; TCRdb's copy has only in-frame clones and lacks some. The repertoire holds under 250,000 clones, 25% to 30% seen once, with more than 3% in the top ten. Sample: central memory CD4+ T cells from blood. These receptors were taken from a man aged 30 to 45 in good health. Each CDR3 is given with its conserved first and last residue. D genes are given only for firm matches. Clone size is shown for a subset of rows, as once, few, many or a class of expanded clone.

d_call,v_call,j_call,clone_size,cdr3_nt,cdr3_aa
.,TRBV29-1,TRBJ2-3,few,TGCAGCGTTGAACGGGCTAGCACAGATACGCAGTATTTT,CSVERASTDTQYF
.,TRBV29-1,TRBJ2-3,.,TGCAGCGCGAAAAGTTTGGGCACAGATACGCAGTATTTT,CSAKSLGTDTQYF
TRBD2,TRBV7-2,TRBJ2-5,many,TGTGCCAGCAGCTTTACTAGCGGGAGTGGTCGGGAGACCCAGTACTTC,CASSFTSGSGRETQYF
.,TRBV7-2,TRBJ1-6,.,TGTGCCAGCAAGTTCAGCTCCTATAATTCACCCCTCCACTTT,CASKFSSYNSPLHF
TRBD1,TRBV5-1,TRBJ2-7,.,TGCGCCAGCAGCTTTTTAACAGGGGGTGCGTACGAGCAGTACTTC,CASSFLTGGAYEQYF
.,TRBV15,TRBJ2-1,.,TGTGCCACCAGCAGAGATCTCCCAGGATCCGTTGGGAATGAGCAGTTCTTC,CATSRDLPGSVGNEQFF
.,TRBV10-3,TRBJ1-1,.,TGTGCCATCAGTACCGACAGAGAGGGGAACACTGAAGCTTTCTTT,CAISTDREGNTEAFF
TRBD1,TRBV2,TRBJ1-1,few,TGTGCCAGCACCAACAGGGGGAGGACTGAAGCTTTCTTT,CASTNRGRTEAFF
.,TRBV2,TRBJ2-5,.,TGTGCCAGCAGCGCTTGGGTTGGGGAGCAGTACTTC,CASSAWVGEQYF
.,TRBV10-3,TRBJ2-7,.,TGTGCCATCAGTGAGAGGCGCGGGTACGAGCAGTACTTC,CAISERRGYEQYF
.,TRBV30,TRBJ2-2,.,TGTGCCTGGAGTGTACGGGGGACCGGGGAGCTGTTTTTT,CAWSVRGTGELFF
TRBD1,TRBV5-4,TRBJ2-5,.,TGTGCCAGCAGCTCCGGACAGGGCCAAGAGACCCAGTACTTC,CASSSGQGQETQYF
.,TRBV9,TRBJ2-1,few,TGTGCCAGCCCTGCTCCGGGACCTAAGAGCTCCTACAATGAGCAGTTCTTC,CASPAPGPKSSYNEQFF
.,TRBV4-3,TRBJ2-3,many,TGCGCCAGCAGCCAAGTTGGGCCAGATACGCAGTATTTT,CASSQVGPDTQYF
.,TRBV29-1,TRBJ2-1,many,TGCAGCGTTGAAGACCCAGGCTGGGGTGAGCAGTTCTTC,CSVEDPGWGEQFF
.,TRBV9,TRBJ2-3,few,TGTGCCAGCAGCCCCCAAGTCGGAGATACGCAGTATTTT,CASSPQVGDTQYF
TRBD2,TRBV5-4,TRBJ2-2,few,TGTGCCAGCAGCTTGGAGAGCGGGAGCCCTCCCGGGGAGCTGTTTTTT,CASSLESGSPPGELFF
.,TRBV15,TRBJ2-3,few,TGTGCCACCAGCAGAAGGACCCGTGGCACAGATACGCAGTATTTT,CATSRRTRGTDTQYF
TRBD2,TRBV29-1,TRBJ2-1,.,TGCAGCGTTCCTCCACGCGGGGGGCAGAAATACAATGAGCAGTTCTTC,CSVPPRGGQKYNEQFF
.,TRBV30,TRBJ1-1,.,TGTGCCTGGAGGACGCAAAGTGTCACTGAAGCTTTCTTT,CAWRTQSVTEAFF
.,TRBV9,TRBJ1-1,.,TGTGCCAGCAGCGAGGGGGGCGTAAGCTGGGCTGAAGCTTTCTTT,CASSEGGVSWAEAFF
.,TRBV2,TRBJ2-1,many,TGTGCCAGCAGTGACGGGGGCATCTACAATGAGCAGTTCTTC,CASSDGGIYNEQFF
TRBD2,TRBV29-1,TRBJ2-5,many,TGCAGCGCGCTAGCGGGAGGTGAGACCCAGTACTTC,CSALAGGETQYF
.,TRBV11-2,TRBJ2-6,.,TGTGCCAGCAGCCAAAGGGCCCAGTCTGGGGCCAACGTCCTGACTTTC,CASSQRAQSGANVLTF
TRBD1,TRBV27,TRBJ2-3,many,TGTGCCAGCAAGACGAACAGGGGGCCAGATACGCAGTATTTT,CASKTNRGPDTQYF
.,TRBV5-1,TRBJ2-7,.,TGCGCCAGCAGCCCCCACGAGCAGTACTTC,CASSPHEQYF
.,TRBV29-1,TRBJ2-7,.,TGCAGCGTTGAGGTAGGGGGTATGGACGAGCAGTACTTC,CSVEVGGMDEQYF
TRBD1,TRBV2,TRBJ2-7,.,TGTGCCAGCAGTAAGGGGACAGGAGGCACCTACGAGCAGTACTTC,CASSKGTGGTYEQYF
TRBD2,TRBV28,TRBJ2-2,.,TGTGCCAGCGCCCTAGCGGGAGGGCCAGGCGGGGAGCTGTTTTTT,CASALAGGPGGELFF
.,TRBV5-8,TRBJ1-6,.,TGTGCCAGCAGCTCAGACAGAAATAATTCACCCCTCCACTTT,CASSSDRNNSPLHF
.,TRBV5-6,TRBJ2-1,few,TGTGCCAGCAGCCTAGGGTTTCGGACAGCCTACAATGAGCAGTTCTTC,CASSLGFRTAYNEQFF
.,TRBV6-5,TRBJ1-2,few,TGTGCCAGCAGTTACTCACGACTGGGATATGGCTACACCTTC,CASSYSRLGYGYTF
.,TRBV2,TRBJ1-4,.,TGTGCCAGCTTGGGGGCAGGAGAAAAACTGTTTTTT,CASLGAGEKLFF
TRBD2,TRBV25-1,TRBJ2-3,.,TGTGCCAGCAGTGACCCTGGGCGGGAGTTCTCAGATACGCAGTATTTT,CASSDPGREFSDTQYF
.,TRBV7-2,TRBJ2-7,few,TGTGCCAGCAGCCCAACCTCCTGGACTACTACCTACGAGCAGTACTTC,CASSPTSWTTTYEQYF
.,TRBV6-4,TRBJ1-1,.,TGTGCCAGCAGTGATTCCATCTACACTGAAGCTTTCTTT,CASSDSIYTEAFF
TRBD2,TRBV6-5,TRBJ2-7,.,TGTGCCAGCGGGGGAATAGCGGGAGATATGTACGAGCAGTACTTC,CASGGIAGDMYEQYF
.,TRBV29-1,TRBJ1-2,.,TGCAGCGTTCAGAAGACAGGCGGATATGGCTACACCTTC,CSVQKTGGYGYTF
.,TRBV6-1,TRBJ2-1,.,TGTGCCAGCAGTACCTTAGGGGCGGTTAACAATGAGCAGTTCTTC,CASSTLGAVNNEQFF
TRBD2,TRBV28,TRBJ2-3,few,TGTGCCAGCAGGTCCGGGGGGAAAGATACGCAGTATTTT,CASRSGGKDTQYF
TRBD2,TRBV2,TRBJ2-7,.,TGTGCCAGCGGGGGGGATATCGAGCAGTACTTC,CASGGDIEQYF
.,TRBV28,TRBJ2-2,.,TGTGCCAGCAGTTTAGTCGGGGAGCTGTTTTTT,CASSLVGELFF
.,TRBV30,TRBJ2-5,few,TGTGCCTGGAGTGTACAGATCCAAGAGACCCAGTACTTC,CAWSVQIQETQYF
.,TRBV18,TRBJ2-6,many,TGTGCCAGCTCACCCCTGGGAGAGGCCGTCCTGACTTTC,CASSPLGEAVLTF
.,TRBV11-2,TRBJ2-7,.,TGTGCCAGCAGCTTAACTAGGGGGGAAGGAGAGCAGTACTTC,CASSLTRGEGEQYF
TRBD2,TRBV30,TRBJ2-1,.,TGTGCCTGGAGAGGACGGGCTAGCGGATACAATGAGCAGTTCTTC,CAWRGRASGYNEQFF